These 5 T cell receptor beta chains came from one sample sequenced in a study of T cells after yellow fever vaccination. TCRdb reprocessed the 5' RACE reads via MiXCR and lists one record per CDR3 protein. The repertoire holds some 220,000 distinct CDR3 sequences, with roughly 3% as singletons. The specimen comprised CD4+ T cells sorted from PBMCs, sampled 10 days after the yellow fever booster vaccination. The source of these receptors is a man aged 18 to 29 who received the YFV17D yellow fever vaccine.

This clonotype was seen at least ten times. This chain uses TRBV28 with TRBJ2-3; D is unresolved. V was trimmed by 3 bases and J by 2 bases, leaving 6 bases between them. The CDR3 runs 13 residues. Looked up from germline, CDR1 is MDHEN and CDR2 is SYDVKM. The CDR3 bases are TGTGCCAGCAGTTTTGCGGACACAGATACGCAGTATTTT. Residues: CASSFADTDTQYF.

The chain uses TRBV5-4 and TRBJ1-4; D is unresolved. Per germline, CDR1 SGHNT and CDR2 YYREEE (reference sequence). The CDR3 is 17 amino acids. The V and J ends lost 0 bases and 3 bases respectively, with 15 bases between them. The CDR3 nucleotides are TGTGCCAGCAGCTTGGGCGGGGTACGCGGTTCTAATGAAAAACTGTTTTTT. Its protein product is CASSLGGVRGSNEKLFF.

The rearrangement joins TRBV4-2 to TRBJ2-7; 11 bases are a match to TRBD2. V shed 3 bases and J 3 bases; nucleotides not matched to a gene: 10. The CDR3 consists of 17 residues. Germline-derived CDR1 and CDR2 are LGHNA and YNFKEQ. The CDR3 region is CASSHGTSGGTFYEQYF. CDR3 in DNA: TGTGCCAGCAGCCACGGGACTAGCGGAGGGACATTCTACGAGCAGTACTTC.

This rearrangement joins TRBV7-3 to TRBJ2-2; D is possibly TRBD1 (5 bases). CDR1 and CDR2 (germline): SGHTA, FQGTGA. CDR3 length: 14 amino acids. V was pared by 5 bases and J by 1 base, with 8 bases between. CDR3 DNA: TGTGCCAGCAGCCACGACAGGAACACCGGGGAGCTGTTTTTT. Residues: CASSHDRNTGELFF.

The chain recombines TRBV24-1 with TRBJ2-2, with TRBD2 as a possible D gene (6 bases). CDR1 and CDR2 from the germline V gene are KGHDR and SFDVKD. CDR3 length equals 15 residues. Trimming shortened V by 5 bases and J by 1 base, and 10 bases separated the two germline ends. Here the CDR3 DNA reads TGTGCCACCAGTGGGAGGGCCGGGAACACCGGGGAGCTGTTTTTT. Translated: CATSGRAGNTGELFF.